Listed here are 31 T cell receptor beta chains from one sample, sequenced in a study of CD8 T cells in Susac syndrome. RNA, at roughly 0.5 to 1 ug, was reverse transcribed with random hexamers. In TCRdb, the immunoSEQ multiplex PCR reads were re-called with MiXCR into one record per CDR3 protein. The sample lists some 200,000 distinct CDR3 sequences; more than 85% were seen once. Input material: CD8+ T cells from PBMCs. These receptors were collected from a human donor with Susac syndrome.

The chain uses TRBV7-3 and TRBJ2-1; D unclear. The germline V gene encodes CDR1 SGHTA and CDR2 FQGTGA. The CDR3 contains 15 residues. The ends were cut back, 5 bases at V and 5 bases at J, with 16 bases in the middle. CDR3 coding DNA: TGTGCCAGCAGCCCATATGGAAATACTGACAATGAGCAGTTCTTC. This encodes CASSPYGNTDNEQFF.

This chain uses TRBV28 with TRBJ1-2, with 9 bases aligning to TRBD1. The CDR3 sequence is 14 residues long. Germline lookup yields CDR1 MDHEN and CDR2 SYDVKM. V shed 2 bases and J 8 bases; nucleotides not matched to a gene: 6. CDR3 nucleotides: TGTGCCAGCAGTTTACGACAGGGGGTTGGGGGCTACACCTTC. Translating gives CASSLRQGVGGYTF.

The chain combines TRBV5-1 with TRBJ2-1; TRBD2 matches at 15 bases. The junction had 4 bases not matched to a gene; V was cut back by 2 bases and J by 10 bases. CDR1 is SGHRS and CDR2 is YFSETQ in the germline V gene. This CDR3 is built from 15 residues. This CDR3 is CASSFKGTSGREQFF. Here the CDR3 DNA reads TGCGCCAGCAGCTTTAAAGGGACTAGCGGGAGGGAGCAGTTCTTC.

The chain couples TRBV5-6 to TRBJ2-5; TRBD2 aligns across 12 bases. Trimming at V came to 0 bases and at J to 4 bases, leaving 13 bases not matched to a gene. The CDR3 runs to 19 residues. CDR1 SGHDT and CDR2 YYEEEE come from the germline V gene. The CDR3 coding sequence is TGTGCCAGCAGCTTGGAAGGGGCGGACGGACTAGCGGGATTAGAGACCCAGTACTTC. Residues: CASSLEGADGLAGLETQYF.

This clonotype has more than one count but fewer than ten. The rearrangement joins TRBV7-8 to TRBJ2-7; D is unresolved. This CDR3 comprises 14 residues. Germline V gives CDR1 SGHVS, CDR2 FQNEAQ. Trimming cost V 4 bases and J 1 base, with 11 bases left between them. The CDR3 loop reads CASSSSGLSYEQYF. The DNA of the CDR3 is TGTGCCAGCAGCTCCTCAGGTTTGTCCTACGAGCAGTACTTC.

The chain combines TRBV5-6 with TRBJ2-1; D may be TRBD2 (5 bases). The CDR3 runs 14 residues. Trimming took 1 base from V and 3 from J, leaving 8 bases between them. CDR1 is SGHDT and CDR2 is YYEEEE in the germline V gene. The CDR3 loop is CASSLSLDYNEQFF. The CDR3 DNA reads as TGTGCCAGCAGCTTGTCACTAGACTACAATGAGCAGTTCTTC.

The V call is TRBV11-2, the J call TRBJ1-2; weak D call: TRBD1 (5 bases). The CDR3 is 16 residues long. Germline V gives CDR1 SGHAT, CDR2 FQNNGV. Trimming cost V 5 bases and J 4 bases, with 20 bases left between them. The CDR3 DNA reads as TGTGCCAGCAGCCCCATTCAAGGGACTTCAATCTATGGCTACACCTTC. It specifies CASSPIQGTSIYGYTF.

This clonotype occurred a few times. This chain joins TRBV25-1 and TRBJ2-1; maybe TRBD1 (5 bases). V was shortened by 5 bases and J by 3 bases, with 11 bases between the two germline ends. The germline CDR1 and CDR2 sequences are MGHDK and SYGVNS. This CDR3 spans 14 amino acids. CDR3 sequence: CASSSGTGYNEQFF. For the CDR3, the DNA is TGTGCCAGCAGTTCGGGCACAGGCTACAATGAGCAGTTCTTC. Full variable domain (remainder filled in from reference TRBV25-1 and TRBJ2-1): EADIYQTPRYLVIGTGKKITLECSQTMGHDKMYWYQQDPGMELHLIHYSYGVNSTEKGDLSSESTVSRIRTEHFPLTLESARPSHTSQYLCASSSGTGYNEQFFGPGTRLTVL.

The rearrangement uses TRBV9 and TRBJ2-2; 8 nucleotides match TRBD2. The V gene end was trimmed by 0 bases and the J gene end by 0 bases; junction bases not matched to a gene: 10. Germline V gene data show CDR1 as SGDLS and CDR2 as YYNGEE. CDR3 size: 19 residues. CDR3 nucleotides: TGTGCCAGCAGCGTAGCAGATCCAGCGGGGGCCGCGAACACCGGGGAGCTGTTTTTT. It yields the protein CASSVADPAGAANTGELFF.

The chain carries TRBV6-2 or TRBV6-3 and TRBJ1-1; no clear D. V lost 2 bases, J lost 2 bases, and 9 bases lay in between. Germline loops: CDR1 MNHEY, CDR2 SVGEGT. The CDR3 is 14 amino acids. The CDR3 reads CASSYVAVNTEAFF. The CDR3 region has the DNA TGTGCCAGCAGTTACGTTGCGGTTAACACTGAAGCTTTCTTT.

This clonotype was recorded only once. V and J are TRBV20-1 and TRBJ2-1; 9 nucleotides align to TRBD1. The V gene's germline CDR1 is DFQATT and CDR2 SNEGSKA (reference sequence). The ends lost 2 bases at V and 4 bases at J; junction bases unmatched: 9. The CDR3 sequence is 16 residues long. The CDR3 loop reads CSARSLTGGMYNEQFF. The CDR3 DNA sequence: TGCAGTGCTAGAAGCTTAACAGGGGGCATGTACAATGAGCAGTTCTTC.

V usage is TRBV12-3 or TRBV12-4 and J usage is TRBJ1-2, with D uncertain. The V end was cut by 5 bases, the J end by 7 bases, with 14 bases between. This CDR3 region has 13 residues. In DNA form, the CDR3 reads TGTGCCAGCAGTCAGCCTTATTCGAGTGGCTACACCTTC. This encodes CASSQPYSSGYTF.

The CDR3 coding sequence is TGTGCCAGCAGCTTAATAACAACCGTGGCGGAGGCCTACAATGAGCAGTTCTTC. Translated: CASSLITTVAEAYNEQFF. V is TRBV13 and J is TRBJ2-1; possibly TRBD2 for D (5 bases). CDR1 is PRHDT, CDR2 FYEKMQ, per germline (reference sequence). The CDR3 runs to 18 residues. V lost 2 bases to trimming and J lost 2 bases, with 19 bases between them.

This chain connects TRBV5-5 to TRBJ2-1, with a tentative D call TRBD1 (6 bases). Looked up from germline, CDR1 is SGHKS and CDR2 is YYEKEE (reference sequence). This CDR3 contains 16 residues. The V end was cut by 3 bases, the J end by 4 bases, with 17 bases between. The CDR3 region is CASSSHTTTGYNEQFF. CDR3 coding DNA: TGTGCCAGCAGCTCGCACACCACGACAGGTTACAATGAGCAGTTCTTC. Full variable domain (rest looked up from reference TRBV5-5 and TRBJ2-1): DAGVTQSPTHLIKTRGQQVTLRCSPISGHKSVSWYQQVLGQGPQFIFQYYEKEERGRGNFPDRFSARQFPNYSSELNVNALLLGDSALYLCASSSHTTTGYNEQFFGPGTRLTVL.

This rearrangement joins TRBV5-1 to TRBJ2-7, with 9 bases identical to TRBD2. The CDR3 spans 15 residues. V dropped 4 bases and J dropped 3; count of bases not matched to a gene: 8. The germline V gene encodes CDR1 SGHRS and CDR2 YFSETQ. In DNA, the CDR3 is TGCGCCAGCAGCCCGGGACTAGCTCCGCTCTACGAGCAGTACTTC. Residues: CASSPGLAPLYEQYF. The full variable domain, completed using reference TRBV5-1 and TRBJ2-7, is KAGVTQTPRYLIKTRGQQVTLSCSPISGHRSVSWYQQTPGQGLQFLFEYFSETQRNKGNFPGRFSGRQFSNSRSEMNVSTLELGDSALYLCASSPGLAPLYEQYFGPGTRLTVT.

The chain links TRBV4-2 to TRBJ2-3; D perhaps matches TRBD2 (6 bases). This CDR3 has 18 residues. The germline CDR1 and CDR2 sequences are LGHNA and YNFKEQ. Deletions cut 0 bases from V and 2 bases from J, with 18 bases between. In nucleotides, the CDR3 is TGTGCCAGCAGCCAAGAAAGTAGTTGGCGGGAAATCACAGATACGCAGTATTTT. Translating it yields CASSQESSWREITDTQYF.

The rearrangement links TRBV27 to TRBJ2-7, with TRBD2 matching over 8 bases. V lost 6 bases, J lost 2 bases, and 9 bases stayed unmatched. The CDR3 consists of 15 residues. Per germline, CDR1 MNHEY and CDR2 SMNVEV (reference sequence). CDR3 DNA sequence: TGTGCCAGCAGGGGGGATAGCGGGGCCCCCTACGAGCAGTACTTC. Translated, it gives CASRGDSGAPYEQYF.

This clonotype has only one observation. This CDR3 reads CASRDRRKHNEKLFF. The CDR3 nucleotides read TGTGCCAGCAGGGACAGGCGCAAACATAATGAAAAACTGTTTTTT. The V gene is TRBV14, the J gene TRBJ1-4; 7 bases agree with TRBD1. Trimming removed 6 bases from V and 4 bases from J; junction bases left unmatched: 8. CDR1 and CDR2 from the germline V gene are SGHDN and FVKESK. CDR3 length: 15 amino acids.

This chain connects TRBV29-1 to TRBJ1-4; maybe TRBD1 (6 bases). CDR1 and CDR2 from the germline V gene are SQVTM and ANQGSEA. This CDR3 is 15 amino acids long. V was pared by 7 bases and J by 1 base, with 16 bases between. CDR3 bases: TGCAGCGGCTCCAAGGGGGGCATAACTAATGAAAAACTGTTTTTT. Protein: CSGSKGGITNEKLFF. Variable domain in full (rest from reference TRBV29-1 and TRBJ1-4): SAVISQKPSRDICQRGTSLTIQCQVDSQVTMMFWYRQQPGQSLTLIATANQGSEATYESGFVIDKFPISRPNLTFSTLTVSNMSPEDSSIYLCSGSKGGITNEKLFFGSGTQLSVL.

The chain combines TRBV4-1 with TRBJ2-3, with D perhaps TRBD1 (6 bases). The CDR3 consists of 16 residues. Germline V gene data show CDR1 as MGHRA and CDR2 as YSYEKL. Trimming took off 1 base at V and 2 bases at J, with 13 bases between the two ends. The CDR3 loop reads CASSQVFGGLTDTQYF. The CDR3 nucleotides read TGCGCCAGCAGCCAAGTATTTGGGGGCCTCACAGATACGCAGTATTTT.

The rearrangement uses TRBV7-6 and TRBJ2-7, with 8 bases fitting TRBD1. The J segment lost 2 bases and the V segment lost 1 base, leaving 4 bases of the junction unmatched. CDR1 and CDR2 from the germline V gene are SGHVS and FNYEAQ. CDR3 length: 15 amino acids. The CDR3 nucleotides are TGTGCCAGCAGCTTAGTCGGACAGGGTGCCTACGAGCAGTACTTC. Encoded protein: CASSLVGQGAYEQYF.

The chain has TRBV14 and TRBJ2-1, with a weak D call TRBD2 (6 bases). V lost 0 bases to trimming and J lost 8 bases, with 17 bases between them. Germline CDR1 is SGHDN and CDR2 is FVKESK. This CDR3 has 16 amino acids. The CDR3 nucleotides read TGTGCCAGCAGCCAAGAGCCGGCTAGCGTAATATATGAGCAGTTCTTC. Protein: CASSQEPASVIYEQFF.

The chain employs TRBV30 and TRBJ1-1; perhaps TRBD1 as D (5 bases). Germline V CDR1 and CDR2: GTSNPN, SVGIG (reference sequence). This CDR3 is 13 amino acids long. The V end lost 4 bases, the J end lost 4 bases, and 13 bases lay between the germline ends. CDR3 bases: TGTGCCTGGACCAGGGAGCATGGCACTGAAGCTTTCTTT. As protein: CAWTREHGTEAFF.

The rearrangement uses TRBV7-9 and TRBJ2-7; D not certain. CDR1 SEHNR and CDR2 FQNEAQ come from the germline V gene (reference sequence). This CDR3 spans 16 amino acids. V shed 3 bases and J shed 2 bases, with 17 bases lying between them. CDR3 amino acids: CASSLLSERQTYEQYF. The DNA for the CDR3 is TGTGCCAGCAGCTTGCTCTCTGAGAGACAAACCTACGAGCAGTACTTC.

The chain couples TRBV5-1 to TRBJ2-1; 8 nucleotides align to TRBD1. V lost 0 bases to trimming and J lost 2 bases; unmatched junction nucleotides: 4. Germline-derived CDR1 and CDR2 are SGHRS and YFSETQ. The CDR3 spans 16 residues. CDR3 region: CASSLVTGGTYNEQFF. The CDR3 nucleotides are TGCGCCAGCAGCTTGGTTACAGGGGGTACCTACAATGAGCAGTTCTTC.

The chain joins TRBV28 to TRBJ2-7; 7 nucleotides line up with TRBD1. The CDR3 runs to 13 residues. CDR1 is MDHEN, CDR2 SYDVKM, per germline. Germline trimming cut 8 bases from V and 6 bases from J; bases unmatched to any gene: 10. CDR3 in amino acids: CASSPITGAEQYF. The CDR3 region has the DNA TGTGCCAGCTCCCCAATCACAGGGGCCGAGCAGTACTTC.

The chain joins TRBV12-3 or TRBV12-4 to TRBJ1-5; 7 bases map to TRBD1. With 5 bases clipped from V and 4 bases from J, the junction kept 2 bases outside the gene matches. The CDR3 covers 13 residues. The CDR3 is CASSQQGNQPQHF. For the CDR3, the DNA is TGTGCCAGCAGTCAACAGGGGAATCAGCCCCAGCATTTT.

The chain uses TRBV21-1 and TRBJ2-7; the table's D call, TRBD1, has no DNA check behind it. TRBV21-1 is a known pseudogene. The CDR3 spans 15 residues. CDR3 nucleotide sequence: TGTGCCAGCAGCATAGGCCGCAGGGGGTTCTACGAGCAGTACTTC. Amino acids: CASSIGRRGFYEQYF.

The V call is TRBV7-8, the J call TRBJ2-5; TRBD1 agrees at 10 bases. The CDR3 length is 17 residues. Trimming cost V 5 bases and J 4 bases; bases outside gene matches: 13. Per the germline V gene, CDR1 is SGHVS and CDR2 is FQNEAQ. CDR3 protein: CASSPDRGPPNSETQYF. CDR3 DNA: TGTGCCAGCAGCCCCGACAGGGGGCCTCCCAATTCAGAGACCCAGTACTTC.

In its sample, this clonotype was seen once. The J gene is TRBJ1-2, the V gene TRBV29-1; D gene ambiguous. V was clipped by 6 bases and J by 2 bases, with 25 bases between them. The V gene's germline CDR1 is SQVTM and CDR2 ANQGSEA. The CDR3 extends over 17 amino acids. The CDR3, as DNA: TGCAGCGTCCTAGCCCTACCGGCGGGGTCAAAGAACTATGGCTACACCTTC. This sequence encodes CSVLALPAGSKNYGYTF.

The CDR3 bases are TGCAGTGCTCCTAGCGGGACAGTGCTTGGTGGCTACACCTTC. This encodes CSAPSGTVLGGYTF. V and J are TRBV20-1 and TRBJ1-2; 7 nucleotides agree with TRBD1. The CDR3 is 14 amino acids. Germline V gene sequence: CDR1 DFQATT, CDR2 SNEGSKA (reference sequence). V was pared by 5 bases and J by 7 bases, with 13 bases of the junction left unmatched.